This T cell receptor (beta chain) was captured in a study of blood T cells in healthy people across ages. Peripheral blood was drawn, about 10 milliliters per donor. Samples each yielded at least 5.5 micrograms of total RNA. Trimming pared 6 bases from V and 14 bases from J, leaving 22 bases between. The CDR3 is made up of 13 amino acids. Germline V gene sequence: CDR1 MNHEY, CDR2 SMNVEV (reference sequence). This clonotype was observed a few times. Through a sample-barcoded 5' primer and a J-beta primer mix, a second PCR was run for about 6 to 12 cycles. In TCRdb, the 5' RACE reads were re-called with MiXCR into one record per CDR3 protein. The sample includes some 940,000 distinct CDR3 sequences, roughly 29% of them seen just once. This sample was shared with a second study, whose subject was T cells of mothers and their children.

V and J are TRBV27 and TRBJ1-2, with D uncertain. Sequences were obtained from blood. This TCR was recovered from a middle-aged woman in good health. CDR3 in amino acids: CASSSPPGSRLTF. For the CDR3, the DNA is TGTGCCAGCAGCTCGCCTCCGGGCTCGCGTTTGACCTTC.